The rows below give T cell receptor beta chains drawn from one sample of a study of beta chain features in type 1 diabetes. Data came from immunoSEQ multiplex PCR; TCRdb stores just in-frame clones and leaves some out. The sample records under 400,000 clones, approximately 14% being singletons. The sample consisted of central memory CD4+ T cells from blood. The receptor source for this set is a man younger than 45 in good health. Both conserved end residues are part of each CDR3. D genes are given only for firm matches. The size of a clone is reported for some rows only, either as once, few or many, or as a class for expanded clones.

NA	TRBV5-1	TRBJ1-1	once	CASSQGRPERNTEAFF	TGCGCCAGCAGCCAGGGGAGGCCAGAACGGAACACTGAAGCTTTCTTT
TRBD2	TRBV9	TRBJ2-1	NA	CASSVASGGYNEQFF	TGTGCCAGCAGCGTAGCTAGCGGGGGCTACAATGAGCAGTTCTTC
TRBD1	TRBV4-3	TRBJ1-2	once	CASSQGPGTGKGYTF	TGCGCCAGCAGCCAAGGCCCCGGGACAGGGAAAGGCTACACCTTC
NA	TRBV6-6	TRBJ1-1	NA	CASSDGSRVRTEAFF	TGTGCCAGCAGCGACGGCTCCAGGGTGAGGACTGAAGCTTTCTTT
NA	TRBV7-2	TRBJ1-5	once	CASSLAISAGFSNQPQHF	TGTGCCAGCAGCTTAGCAATTTCGGCAGGATTTAGCAATCAGCCCCAGCATTTT
NA	TRBV9	TRBJ2-5	NA	CASSVAGGETQYF	TGTGCCAGCAGCGTAGCGGGTGGAGAGACCCAGTACTTC
TRBD1	TRBV6-6	TRBJ1-2	NA	CASSYGQGGNYGYTF	TGTGCCAGCAGTTATGGGCAGGGGGGGAACTATGGCTACACCTTC
NA	TRBV7-6	TRBJ2-7	NA	CASSSGPTYEQYF	TGTGCCAGCAGCTCCGGACCGACCTACGAGCAGTACTTC
TRBD2	TRBV7-2	TRBJ2-1	NA	CASSPVRGLAPQIQFF	TGTGCCAGCAGCCCAGTACGCGGACTAGCCCCACAGATCCAGTTCTTC
TRBD1	TRBV18	TRBJ2-3	NA	CASSTQSGTGGTDTQYF	TGTGCCAGCTCAACACAGTCCGGGACAGGGGGCACAGATACGCAGTATTTT
TRBD1	TRBV5-4	TRBJ2-1	few	CASFGQGAGNEQFF	TGTGCCAGCTTTGGACAGGGGGCAGGCAATGAGCAGTTCTTC
NA	TRBV29-1	TRBJ2-3	few	CSDVVADTQYF	TGCAGCGATGTAGTTGCTGATACGCAGTATTTT
TRBD2	TRBV7-2	TRBJ2-3	NA	CASSNLAGARTDTQYF	TGTGCCAGCAGCAACCTAGCGGGTGCACGCACAGATACGCAGTATTTT
TRBD1	TRBV9	TRBJ1-2	NA	CASSVGQSNYGYTF	TGTGCCAGCAGCGTGGGACAGAGTAACTATGGCTACACCTTC
NA	TRBV18	TRBJ2-1	NA	CASSEMRGNEQFF	TGTGCCAGCTCAGAGATGCGAGGCAATGAGCAGTTCTTC
NA	TRBV4-1	TRBJ1-5	few	CASSQDAGTGNQPQHF	TGCGCCAGCAGCCAAGATGCAGGGACGGGCAATCAGCCCCAGCATTTT
NA	TRBV9	TRBJ1-2	few	CASKTGTSNYGYTF	TGTGCCAGCAAAACCGGGACATCTAACTATGGCTACACCTTC
TRBD1	TRBV30	TRBJ2-2	few	CAWSTGTGNTGELFF	TGTGCCTGGAGTACCGGGACAGGGAACACCGGGGAGCTGTTTTTT
NA	TRBV5-8	TRBJ2-1	few	CASSYSGFLNEQFF	TGTGCCAGCAGCTATTCGGGGTTTTTAAATGAGCAGTTCTTC
NA	TRBV4-1	TRBJ2-1	many	CASSQDRGGTVVQFF	TGCGCCAGCAGCCAAGATCGTGGAGGGACGGTTGTGCAGTTCTTC
TRBD2	TRBV4-2	TRBJ2-3	NA	CASSLSTSGGASTDTQYF	TGTGCCAGCAGCCTTTCGACTAGCGGGGGGGCCTCAACAGATACGCAGTATTTT
NA	TRBV7-2	TRBJ1-5	NA	CASSLQSSNQPQHF	TGTGCCAGCAGCTTACAATCGAGCAATCAGCCCCAGCATTTT
NA	TRBV2	TRBJ2-5	NA	CASSPQQGDTEQYF	TGTGCCAGCAGTCCCCAACAGGGAGATACGGAGCAGTACTTC
TRBD2	TRBV5-1	TRBJ2-1	few	CASSLVSGTRSNEQFF	TGCGCCAGCAGCTTGGTCTCCGGGACTAGAAGTAATGAGCAGTTCTTC
NA	TRBV7-9	TRBJ1-2	NA	CASSFPPGGRVYGYTF	TGTGCCAGCAGCTTCCCCCCCGGGGGCAGGGTCTATGGCTACACCTTC
NA	TRBV4-2	TRBJ2-4	NA	CASSQDPSAERVQYF	TGTGCCAGCAGCCAAGATCCCTCGGCTGAGAGGGTTCAGTACTTC
NA	TRBV2	TRBJ1-5	NA	CASSEGSSIEQPQHF	TGTGCCAGCAGTGAAGGGTCATCGATCGAGCAGCCCCAGCATTTT
NA	TRBV7-2	TRBJ1-5	once	CASSQQPPNQPQHF	TGTGCCAGCAGCCAGCAGCCGCCAAATCAGCCCCAGCATTTT
NA	TRBV7-2	TRBJ1-2	few	CASSFSPGGYTF	TGTGCCAGCAGCTTCAGTCCTGGCGGCTACACCTTC
TRBD1	TRBV7-9	TRBJ2-3	many	CASSQRQGGSTDTQYF	TGTGCCAGCAGCCAACGACAGGGTGGGAGCACAGATACGCAGTATTTT
NA	TRBV28	TRBJ1-1	NA	CASFSMAPGAFF	TGTGCCAGCTTTTCAATGGCTCCTGGAGCTTTCTTT
NA	TRBV7-9	TRBJ1-6	many	CASSPRDWRGDSPLHF	TGTGCCAGCAGCCCCAGGGACTGGCGTGGAGATTCACCCCTCCACTTT
NA	TRBV19	TRBJ1-5	few	CASSISGGNQPQHF	TGTGCCAGTAGTATATCTGGGGGCAATCAGCCCCAGCATTTT
NA	TRBV5-5	TRBJ2-3	many	CASSRQATDTQYF	TGTGCCAGCAGCCGACAGGCCACAGATACGCAGTATTTT
NA	TRBV20-1	TRBJ2-5	NA	CSARGQETQYF	TGCAGTGCTAGGGGACAAGAGACCCAGTACTTC
TRBD1	TRBV29-1	TRBJ2-2	NA	CSARGRPNTGELFF	TGCAGCGCAAGGGGGCGACCGAACACCGGGGAGCTGTTTTTT
TRBD1	TRBV6-1	TRBJ1-1	few	CASTLDREGEAFF	TGTGCCAGCACACTGGACAGGGAGGGTGAAGCTTTCTTT
TRBD1	TRBV19	TRBJ2-1	NA	CASRPGQGFGNEQFF	TGTGCCAGTAGGCCGGGACAGGGGTTTGGGAATGAGCAGTTCTTC
NA	TRBV6-1	TRBJ2-5	many	CASSERIRETQYF	TGTGCCAGCAGTGAAAGGATAAGAGAGACCCAGTACTTC
TRBD1	TRBV30	TRBJ1-5	NA	CAWSGTGGNQPQHF	TGTGCCTGGAGTGGGACAGGGGGCAATCAGCCCCAGCATTTT
TRBD1	TRBV6-4	TRBJ2-2	NA	CASSQQGTGELFF	TGTGCCAGCAGTCAACAGGGGACCGGGGAGCTGTTTTTT
NA	TRBV5-1	TRBJ1-1	NA	CASSLEGHDTEAFF	TGCGCCAGCAGCTTGGAGGGGCATGACACTGAAGCTTTCTTT
TRBD2	TRBV5-1	TRBJ2-1	few	CASSWFMTSGGPTADEQFF	TGCGCCAGCAGCTGGTTTATGACTAGCGGGGGACCCACGGCCGATGAGCAGTTCTTC
TRBD1	TRBV7-2	TRBJ1-2	few	CASRGGSYGYTF	TGTGCCAGCCGAGGGGGCAGCTATGGCTACACCTTC
NA	TRBV7-8	TRBJ1-5	NA	CASSERGGGLNQPQHF	TGTGCCAGCAGCGAGAGGGGGGGCGGTCTTAATCAGCCCCAGCATTTT
NA	TRBV5-4	TRBJ2-1	few	CASSLGLQDGNNEQFF	TGTGCCAGCAGCTTGGGCCTACAGGACGGGAACAATGAGCAGTTCTTC
NA	TRBV4-3	TRBJ2-7	many	CASSYRVEGYEQYF	TGCGCCAGCAGCTACAGGGTCGAGGGGTACGAGCAGTACTTC
NA	TRBV5-4	TRBJ2-1	NA	CASSQDPGDEQFF	TGTGCCAGCAGCCAAGATCCCGGAGATGAGCAGTTCTTC
TRBD2	TRBV4-3	TRBJ2-5	few	CASSQDRRGEYQETQYF	TGCGCCAGCAGCCAAGATCGGCGGGGGGAGTACCAAGAGACCCAGTACTTC
NA	TRBV5-1	TRBJ2-1	many	CASSLVSGHNEQFF	TGCGCCAGCAGCTTGGTGTCGGGGCACAATGAGCAGTTCTTC
NA	TRBV30	TRBJ1-1	NA	CAWSRGAGMNTEAFF	TGTGCCTGGAGTCGGGGGGCAGGGATGAACACTGAAGCTTTCTTT
NA	TRBV6-1	TRBJ1-1	few	CASSVGRGTEAFF	TGTGCCAGCAGTGTGGGCAGGGGAACTGAAGCTTTCTTT
NA	TRBV27	TRBJ1-1	few	CASRALSRGTEAFF	TGTGCCAGCAGGGCGCTATCGAGAGGGACTGAAGCTTTCTTT
NA	TRBV2	TRBJ1-5	NA	CASSGPISNQPQHF	TGTGCCAGCAGTGGGCCTATAAGCAATCAGCCCCAGCATTTT
NA	TRBV25-1	TRBJ2-2	few	CASSDLGQQNTGELFF	TGTGCCAGCAGTGACCTAGGACAGCAGAACACCGGGGAGCTGTTTTTT
NA	TRBV11-3	TRBJ1-5	few	CASSSGTSSWAQHF	TGTGCCAGCAGCTCCGGGACATCGAGTTGGGCCCAGCATTTT
NA	TRBV4-1	TRBJ1-4	few	CASSRGQFLNEKLFF	TGCGCCAGCAGCCGCGGACAGTTTCTTAATGAAAAACTGTTTTTT
TRBD1	TRBV7-2	TRBJ2-5	few	CASSGRQGPGTQYF	TGTGCCAGCAGCGGGAGACAGGGTCCCGGGACCCAGTACTTC
TRBD2	TRBV14	TRBJ2-5	NA	CASSPLGGQETQYF	TGTGCCAGCAGCCCTCTCGGGGGGCAAGAGACCCAGTACTTC